This TCR beta chain emerged from a study of metastatic and nonmetastatic thyroid tumors. General study results and limits: Within blood and tumor, benign nodules reportedly had significantly lower TCR beta diversity than malignant thyroid tumors did.

This clone showed up just a few times. The antigen remains unidentified. Prior to thyroid surgery, none of the patients had received any treatment. CDR3 length equals 15 residues. With V trimmed by 4 bases and J by 8 bases, 10 bases remained unmatched. CDR1 and CDR2 from the germline V gene are SGHTA and FQGTGA. From the PCR reads, TCRdb re-called clones with MiXCR. The profile covers 15,000 or so clones, with around 3.6% appearing a single time and less than 30% taken by the ten largest. The sequenced material came from tumor tissue. The chain links TRBV7-3 to TRBJ2-5, with 10 bases fitting TRBD2. The TCR sequence derives from a female donor with papillary thyroid cancer or a benign thyroid nodule (not recorded which). Some clones in this sample may be carry-over from other donors' samples. CDR3 in amino acids: CASSSSGSSGGTQYF. CDR3 DNA sequence: TGTGCCAGCAGCTCCTCGGGATCTAGCGGGGGAACCCAGTACTTC.